The clone carrying this T cell receptor beta chain is deemed medium-sized. Its antigen is currently unknown. This record comes from a study of vaccination and CD4 T cells after COVID-19. The Oncomine TCR Beta short-read assay generated sequence data from the DNA of cultured CD4+ T cells. It was from cultured CD4+ T cells that genomic DNA was extracted. TCRdb re-analysed the PCR reads in MiXCR, keeping a single row per CDR3 protein. The sample yields under 3,500 distinct CDR3 sequences, roughly 26% seen once. Treatment given: approximately 9-day PBMC culture with coronavirus spike peptide pools or control peptides (ViraFEST assay). Antigen-specific T cell expansion with peptide pools preceded TCR sequencing in the ViraFEST approach. Germline trimming cut 3 bases from V and 4 bases from J; bases unmatched to any gene: 9. Germline V gene data show CDR1 as DFQATT and CDR2 as SNEGSKA (reference sequence). The CDR3 is 16 residues long.

Points from the study as a whole: Convalescent patients' median share of reactive clones seen only post-vaccination was about 87%.

The material sequenced was CD4+ T cells from blood, cultured in vitro, taken after SARS-CoV-2 vaccination. The sequence was obtained from a human donor who had recovered from COVID-19. The chain couples TRBV20-1 to TRBJ2-3, with TRBD2 identical over 11 bases. The chain's CDR3 is CSARGIAGGPPDTQYF. Written as DNA, the CDR3 is TGCAGTGCTAGGGGGATAGCGGGGGGGCCGCCAGATACGCAGTATTTT.